The rows below give T cell receptor beta chains drawn from one sample of a study of cytomegalovirus exposure and HLA in healthy donors. Sequencing used immunoSEQ multiplex PCR; TCRdb keeps in-frame clones, though not all of them. Here the sample spans around 190,000 clones, over 70% being singletons. Sequenced material: PBMCs. These receptors were collected from a woman younger than 35 in good health and CMV-seronegative. Both conserved end residues are part of each CDR3. A D gene is named only where the DNA matches it firmly. Clone size is given for some rows only: seen once, a few or many times, or a class if the clone is expanded.

TGTGCCAGCAGTTTGCCGGGGGACGGGGAACCTGAAGCTTTCTTT	CASSLPGDGEPEAFF	TRBJ1-1	TRBV6-6	-	-
TGCGCCAGCAGCCAACTGGGACAGCCTGAAGCTTTCTTT	CASSQLGQPEAFF	TRBJ1-1	TRBV4-1	once	TRBD1
TGTGCCAGCAGCTTCACGGGACAGGGAAACACTGAAGCTTTCTTT	CASSFTGQGNTEAFF	TRBJ1-1	TRBV7-2	-	TRBD1
TGTGCCAGCTCGACAGGGAACACCGGGGAGCTGTTTTTT	CASSTGNTGELFF	TRBJ2-2	TRBV7-2	-	-
TGTGCCAGCAGTCCCGCCAGCGGGAGGGCCAACGGGGAGCTGTTTTTT	CASSPASGRANGELFF	TRBJ2-2	TRBV27	-	TRBD2
TGCAGCGTTCACATAGCAGGGCAGCCCCAGCATTTT	CSVHIAGQPQHF	TRBJ1-5	TRBV29-1	-	-
TGTGCCAGCAGCCCCTCCCGACAGGGGCAAGAGACCCAGTACTTC	CASSPSRQGQETQYF	TRBJ2-5	TRBV7-9	-	TRBD1
TGTGCCACCAACCCCAGTGGAGCAGGAAACACCATATATTTT	CATNPSGAGNTIYF	TRBJ1-3	TRBV28	-	-
TGTGCCAGCAGCCTTACAGGCGACTATGGCTACACCTTC	CASSLTGDYGYTF	TRBJ1-2	TRBV28	-	-
TGTGCCAGCCTGGGGACAGGGCACAATCAGCCCCAGCATTTT	CASLGTGHNQPQHF	TRBJ1-5	TRBV2	-	TRBD1
TGCGCCAGCAGCCAAGTACAGGGGTACACAGATACGCAGTATTTT	CASSQVQGYTDTQYF	TRBJ2-3	TRBV4-1	-	TRBD1
TGTGCCAGCAGCGACCTTAGGGGCAGCGAAAAACTGTTTTTT	CASSDLRGSEKLFF	TRBJ1-4	TRBV7-9	-	-
TGTGCCTCCCGGGGAGCACCGGGAGGGGCCAACGTCCTGACTTTC	CASRGAPGGANVLTF	TRBJ2-6	TRBV30	-	-
TGCGCCAGCAGCTTGGGCTACAGGGTAACTGAAGCTTTCTTT	CASSLGYRVTEAFF	TRBJ1-1	TRBV5-1	-	-
TGCGCCAGCAGCTTGGGGGACAGCAATAACTATGGCTACACCTTC	CASSLGDSNNYGYTF	TRBJ1-2	TRBV5-1	-	TRBD1
TGTGCCAGCAGCACAACAGCCGGGACAGGGACTTTCTTT	CASSTTAGTGTFF	TRBJ1-1	TRBV5-6	few	TRBD1
TGTGCCAGCAGTGAAGCGCTTCGGGAGTTGAGGAACATTCAGTACTTC	CASSEALRELRNIQYF	TRBJ2-4	TRBV2	-	-
TGTGCCAGCAGTGAAAGGGGGGGGCTGAACACTGAAGCTTTCTTT	CASSERGGLNTEAFF	TRBJ1-1	TRBV6-1	-	-
TGTGCCACCAAGACTGTAAATCCGACTAGCGGGAAAACAGATACGCAGTATTTT	CATKTVNPTSGKTDTQYF	TRBJ2-3	TRBV15	-	TRBD2
TGCGCCAGCAGTGAGGAACAGGGCTATGGCTACACCTTC	CASSEEQGYGYTF	TRBJ1-2	TRBV10-1	few	-
TGTGCCAGCTGGGGAGGGGCTCTTTACAATGAGCAGTTCTTC	CASWGGALYNEQFF	TRBJ2-1	TRBV28	-	TRBD2
TGCGCCAGCAGTGAGTCGGCAGGGGTGCCCGGGGAGCTGTTTTTT	CASSESAGVPGELFF	TRBJ2-2	TRBV10-1	-	-
TGTGCCAGCATTAGGCTAGCGGGAGTAAACGGAGAGACCCAGTACTTC	CASIRLAGVNGETQYF	TRBJ2-5	TRBV28	-	TRBD2
TGTGCCAGTAGTATAGTATTTCGGGACAGGGTACAAACTGAAGCTTTCTTT	CASSIVFRDRVQTEAFF	TRBJ1-1	TRBV19	-	TRBD1
TGTGCCAGCAGCCCCGGACAGGGGGACTACGAGCAGTACTTC	CASSPGQGDYEQYF	TRBJ2-7	TRBV5-6	-	TRBD1
TGTGCCAGCAGTTTATCCACTAGCTCTAGCACAGATACGCAGTATTTT	CASSLSTSSSTDTQYF	TRBJ2-3	TRBV28	-	-
TGTGCCAGCAGCACGACAGGGGGAGAGACCCAGTACTTC	CASSTTGGETQYF	TRBJ2-5	TRBV7-3	-	TRBD1
TGTGCCAGCAGCCCCGGACAGGGAATGAACACCGGGGAGCTGTTTTTT	CASSPGQGMNTGELFF	TRBJ2-2	TRBV5-6	-	TRBD1
TGTGCCAGCAGTGGAGTAACTAATGAAAAACTGTTTTTT	CASSGVTNEKLFF	TRBJ1-4	TRBV6-5	-	-
TGTGCCAGCAGCCCCTTAACATCTTGGGAGGGCTACACCTTC	CASSPLTSWEGYTF	TRBJ1-2	TRBV4-2	-	-
TGTGCCAGCCTTCCCGGAGGGAGGGGGGGAAACACCATATATTTT	CASLPGGRGGNTIYF	TRBJ1-3	TRBV2	few	-
TGTGCCAGCAGCCTCGTACGGGACACTGAAGCTTTCTTT	CASSLVRDTEAFF	TRBJ1-1	TRBV11-2	-	-
TGTGCCAGCAGCTTAGTGGGACAGGGCTCTGGCTACACCTTC	CASSLVGQGSGYTF	TRBJ1-2	TRBV11-2	once	TRBD1
TGCGCCAGCAGTGAAGACGAGGCGGGAGGGGTCAGAGATACGCAGTATTTT	CASSEDEAGGVRDTQYF	TRBJ2-3	TRBV10-2	-	TRBD2
TGCGCCAGCAGCTGGAGGGGTGGTGAGCAGTTCTTC	CASSWRGGEQFF	TRBJ2-1	TRBV5-1	once	-
TGTGCCAGCACAATTTCAGGGGCGAACACCGGGGAGCTGTTTTTT	CASTISGANTGELFF	TRBJ2-2	TRBV7-9	-	-
TGCGCCAGCAGTCGCCTAGCGGGAGAGACCCAGTACTTC	CASSRLAGETQYF	TRBJ2-5	TRBV4-1	once	TRBD2